These T cell receptor beta chains were read from a single sample in a study of shared clonotypes between healthy human individuals. Method: immunoSEQ multiplex PCR; TCRdb's copy keeps in-frame clones and lacks some. The table includes about 2.4 million clones, roughly 92% detected once. Sequencing used naive CD4+ T cells sorted from blood. These receptor sequences come from a man aged 18-30 years in good health. Both conserved end residues are part of each CDR3. The order of the fields is D gene, clone size, V gene, J gene, CDR3 DNA, CDR3 protein. D genes are given only for firm matches. A clone size is listed for some rows: how often the clone was seen (once, few, many), or a class if it is expanded.

D gene: .
clone size: .
V gene: TRBV2
J gene: TRBJ1-1
CDR3 DNA: TGTGCCAGCGGGGGGAACACTGAAGCTTTCTTT
CDR3 protein: CASGGNTEAFF

D gene: TRBD1
clone size: .
V gene: TRBV5-1
J gene: TRBJ1-1
CDR3 DNA: TGCGCCAGCAGCTTGGCAGGGGGCGTTGAAGCTTTCTTT
CDR3 protein: CASSLAGGVEAFF

D gene: TRBD2
clone size: .
V gene: TRBV11-1
J gene: TRBJ2-5
CDR3 DNA: TGTGCCAGCAGCCGCGGGGGAGGTCCTCAAGAGACCCAGTACTTC
CDR3 protein: CASSRGGGPQETQYF

D gene: .
clone size: .
V gene: TRBV2
J gene: TRBJ1-4
CDR3 DNA: TGTGCCAGCAGTGAATTAGGAGGGGAAAAACTGTTTTTT
CDR3 protein: CASSELGGEKLFF

D gene: .
clone size: .
V gene: TRBV5-1
J gene: TRBJ1-1
CDR3 DNA: TGCGCCAGCAGCTTTAGGACACCTAACACTGAAGCTTTCTTT
CDR3 protein: CASSFRTPNTEAFF

D gene: .
clone size: .
V gene: TRBV4-1
J gene: TRBJ1-6
CDR3 DNA: TGCGCCAGCAGCCAAGATTCACCCCTCCACTTT
CDR3 protein: CASSQDSPLHF

D gene: TRBD1
clone size: .
V gene: TRBV7-2
J gene: TRBJ2-7
CDR3 DNA: TGTGCCAGCAGCTCTTACAGGGGTGCCTACGAGCAGTACTTC
CDR3 protein: CASSSYRGAYEQYF

D gene: .
clone size: .
V gene: TRBV30
J gene: TRBJ2-2
CDR3 DNA: TGTGCCTGGAGTCGGAGGGGGAGGAGAGGCACCGGGGAGCTGTTTTTT
CDR3 protein: CAWSRRGRRGTGELFF

D gene: .
clone size: once
V gene: TRBV7-8
J gene: TRBJ1-1
CDR3 DNA: TGTGCCAGCAGCCTAGGCGTGACTGAAGCTTTCTTT
CDR3 protein: CASSLGVTEAFF

D gene: TRBD2
clone size: .
V gene: TRBV7-8
J gene: TRBJ2-7
CDR3 DNA: TGTGCCAGCAGCCGCCAGGGACTAGCGAAAAACGAGCAGTACTTC
CDR3 protein: CASSRQGLAKNEQYF

D gene: TRBD1
clone size: .
V gene: TRBV9
J gene: TRBJ1-1
CDR3 DNA: TGTGCCAGCAGCGTAGCCGGGACAGGGGGACCTGAAGCTTTCTTT
CDR3 protein: CASSVAGTGGPEAFF

D gene: .
clone size: .
V gene: TRBV5-4
J gene: TRBJ1-5
CDR3 DNA: TGTGCCAGCAGCTTAATAGGTCAGCCCCAGCATTTT
CDR3 protein: CASSLIGQPQHF

D gene: .
clone size: once
V gene: TRBV10-3
J gene: TRBJ1-2
CDR3 DNA: TGTGCCATCAGTGAGTCGGGGAGAAACTATGGCTACACCTTC
CDR3 protein: CAISESGRNYGYTF

D gene: .
clone size: .
V gene: TRBV9
J gene: TRBJ2-6
CDR3 DNA: TGTGCCAGCAGCGTAAGATCTGGGGCCAACGTCCTGACTTTC
CDR3 protein: CASSVRSGANVLTF

D gene: .
clone size: .
V gene: TRBV18
J gene: TRBJ1-5
CDR3 DNA: TGTGCCAGCTCACCAATGGGCTCCAATCAGCCCCAGCATTTT
CDR3 protein: CASSPMGSNQPQHF

D gene: TRBD1
clone size: .
V gene: TRBV4-3
J gene: TRBJ1-2
CDR3 DNA: TGCGCCAGCAGCCAAGCCCGTCAAGGGGGCTTCAATGGCTACACCTTC
CDR3 protein: CASSQARQGGFNGYTF

D gene: .
clone size: .
V gene: TRBV6-5
J gene: TRBJ2-2
CDR3 DNA: TGTGCCAGCAGTACTACCGGGGAGCTGTTTTTT
CDR3 protein: CASSTTGELFF